These 24 T cell receptor beta chains came from one sample sequenced in a study of blood T cell repertoires in COVID-19. The protocol was immunoSEQ multiplex PCR, while the TCRdb copy is restricted to in-frame clones and leaves out a portion. The table records roughly 330,000 clones, roughly 90% of them present only once. Sequenced material: peripheral blood. The receptor source for this set is a man in his thirties or forties with COVID-19, enrolled during active disease.

V usage is TRBV20-1 and J usage is TRBJ1-2; D possibly corresponds to TRBD1 (5 bases). Germline V gene sequence: CDR1 DFQATT, CDR2 SNEGSKA (reference sequence). V lost 3 bases to trimming and J lost 4 bases, with 9 bases between them. The CDR3 contains 12 residues. CDR3 in DNA: TGCAGTGCTAGTAGTACAGGCTATGGCTACACCTTC. Residues: CSASSTGYGYTF.

V is TRBV6-1 and J is TRBJ1-5; D unclear. Per the germline V gene, CDR1 is MNHNS and CDR2 is SASEGT. Trimming took off 1 base at V and 0 bases at J, with 10 bases between the two ends. The CDR3 spans 16 residues. The CDR3 nucleotides read TGTGCCAGCAGTGAAGAGAGTTTTTATAGCAATCAGCCCCAGCATTTT. Amino acid sequence: CASSEESFYSNQPQHF.

The chain couples TRBV5-1 to TRBJ1-6; 7 bases fit TRBD1. Trimming cost V 2 bases and J 7 bases; bases outside gene matches: 9. Germline V gene lookup returns CDR1 SGHRS and CDR2 YFSETQ. The CDR3 covers 16 residues. Here the CDR3 DNA reads TGCGCCAGCAGCTTACGAACACAGGGGCCCAATTCACCCCTCCACTTT. Translated: CASSLRTQGPNSPLHF.

The J gene is TRBJ2-3, the V gene TRBV3-1 (or the pseudogene TRBV3-2), with a tentative D call TRBD2 (6 bases). The CDR3 is 16 amino acids. Per germline, CDR1 LGHDT and CDR2 YNNKEL (reference sequence). The germline V and J ends were trimmed by 4 bases and 2 bases, with 16 bases remaining between them. Here the CDR3 reads CASSRGASDYTDTQYF. The CDR3, as DNA: TGTGCCAGCAGCCGCGGGGCTAGCGACTACACAGATACGCAGTATTTT.

The rearrangement uses TRBV7-3 and TRBJ2-3; the D gene is possibly TRBD2 (6 bases). Deletions cut 5 bases from V and 3 bases from J, with 12 bases between. Germline-derived CDR1 and CDR2 are SGHTA and FQGTGA. There are 14 residues in the CDR3. CDR3 protein: CASSTRGLTDTQYF. DNA of the CDR3: TGTGCCAGCAGCACGCGGGGTCTGACAGATACGCAGTATTTT.

This clone came up once. The CDR3 sequence is CASSGTGVGGYTF. The CDR3, as DNA: TGTGCCAGCAGCGGGACAGGGGTGGGAGGCTACACCTTC. This chain joins TRBV6-5 and TRBJ1-2; 10 bases map to TRBD1. V was clipped by 6 bases and J by 8 bases; unmatched bases: 6. Germline V gene lookup returns CDR1 MNHEY and CDR2 SVGAGI. CDR3 length: 13 residues.

The genes are TRBV5-1 and TRBJ1-2, with a weak D call TRBD1 (5 bases). There are 12 residues in the CDR3. V was clipped by 6 bases and J by 4 bases, with 10 bases between them. CDR1 is SGHRS and CDR2 is YFSETQ in the germline V gene. The CDR3 DNA sequence: TGCGCCAGCACCCAGGGATCCTATGGCTACACCTTC. This sequence encodes CASTQGSYGYTF.

J is TRBJ2-4 and V is TRBV6-2 or TRBV6-3; possibly TRBD1 for D (6 bases). This CDR3 has 14 residues. The V gene lost 4 bases and the J gene lost 6 bases, with 13 bases spanning the gap. The germline gives CDR1 MNHEY, CDR2 SVGEGT. CDR3 amino acids: CASSWDNLPNIQYF. CDR3 nucleotide sequence: TGTGCCAGCAGTTGGGACAACCTACCAAACATTCAGTACTTC.

The V gene is TRBV28, the J gene TRBJ2-1, with 9 positions matching TRBD2. The CDR3 extends over 16 amino acids. Germline-derived CDR1 and CDR2 are MDHEN and SYDVKM. Losses at the gene ends were 2 bases for V and 0 bases for J; bases not matched to a gene: 2. The CDR3 nucleotides are TGTGCCAGCAGTTTAACAGCGGGGGGCTCCTACAATGAGCAGTTCTTC. Amino acids: CASSLTAGGSYNEQFF.

V usage is TRBV28 and J usage is TRBJ2-7, with D perhaps TRBD1 (5 bases). This CDR3 spans 11 amino acids. CDR1 is MDHEN and CDR2 is SYDVKM in the germline V gene. V lost 6 bases and J lost 3, with 6 bases in between. The CDR3 protein is CASRDNYEQYF. The CDR3 coding sequence is TGTGCCAGCAGGGACAACTACGAGCAGTACTTC.

The chain employs TRBV7-2 and TRBJ2-3; 9 bases align to TRBD2. Germline trimming cut 5 bases from V and 5 bases from J; bases unmatched to any gene: 5. Germline V gives CDR1 SGHTA, CDR2 FQGNSA. This CDR3 region has 14 residues. The CDR3 DNA is TGTGCCAGCAGCACCTCTAGCGGGGTAGATACGCAGTATTTT. It is translated as CASSTSSGVDTQYF.

The chain recombines TRBV15 with TRBJ2-2; the D gene is possibly TRBD2 (5 bases). Trimming removed 0 bases from V and 5 bases from J, with 10 bases in between. Germline values: CDR1 LNHNV, CDR2 YYDKDF (reference sequence). The CDR3 is made up of 15 amino acids. CDR3 in amino acids: CATSREGPGTGELFF. The CDR3 region has the DNA TGTGCCACCAGCAGAGAAGGGCCGGGGACCGGGGAGCTGTTTTTT.

This chain links TRBV7-9 with TRBJ2-1, with 9 bases aligning to TRBD2. With V trimmed by 2 bases and J by 4 bases, 6 bases remained unmatched. The CDR3 totals 16 residues. In germline, CDR1 is SEHNR, CDR2 FQNEAQ (reference sequence). CDR3 nucleotides: TGTGCCAGCAGCTTAACCGGGACTAGCCTTTACAATGAGCAGTTCTTC. Translation: CASSLTGTSLYNEQFF.

This clone occurred a few times. The V call is TRBV28, the J call TRBJ2-6; 8 positions match TRBD1. Germline V lookup: CDR1 MDHEN, CDR2 SYDVKM. The CDR3 is 18 amino acids. J lost 0 bases, V lost 6 bases, and 10 bases had no gene match. The CDR3 sequence is CASRNAGGQASGANVLTF. The CDR3 DNA sequence: TGTGCCAGCAGGAACGCTGGGGGACAGGCCTCTGGGGCCAACGTCCTGACTTTC.

The J gene is TRBJ1-1, the V gene TRBV4-2; D is possibly TRBD1 (5 bases). The CDR3 is made up of 12 amino acids. Germline CDR1 and CDR2: LGHNA and YNFKEQ. Trimming shortened V by 7 bases and J by 10 bases, and 16 bases separated the two germline ends. In nucleotides, the CDR3 is TGTGCCAGCAACTCCCCTCCTCAGGGAGCTTTCTTT. This sequence encodes CASNSPPQGAFF.

The V and J genes are TRBV11-2 and TRBJ2-7; 11 positions agree with TRBD2. The CDR3 spans 16 residues. V shed 1 base, J shed 1 base, and the junction held 3 bases outside the gene matches. Germline CDR1 SGHAT, CDR2 FQNNGV. The CDR3 DNA sequence: TGTGCCAGCAGCTTAGGGCTAGCGGGGGGATCCTACGAGCAGTACTTC. Protein sequence: CASSLGLAGGSYEQYF.

This clone was seen more than once but under ten times. The chain uses TRBV7-3 and TRBJ2-7; D perhaps matches TRBD2 (5 bases). CDR1 and CDR2 (germline): SGHTA, FQGTGA. CDR3 length equals 13 residues. Trimming left V 1 base short and J 6 bases short, with 10 bases between. The CDR3 sequence: CASSLMRGREQYF. The CDR3 nucleotides are TGTGCCAGCAGCTTAATGAGAGGGCGCGAGCAGTACTTC.

The CDR3 is CASSESGTGNRNEQFF. CDR3 sequence (DNA): TGTGCCAGCAGTGAATCCGGGACAGGGAACCGCAATGAGCAGTTCTTC. The chain is built from TRBV25-1 and TRBJ2-1; 9 bases match TRBD1. In germline, CDR1 is MGHDK, CDR2 SYGVNS. The CDR3 loop spans 16 amino acids. Trimming removed 1 base from V and 6 bases from J; junction bases left unmatched: 7.

The gene calls are TRBV7-2 and TRBJ2-7; 10 bases fit TRBD1. CDR1 is SGHTA, CDR2 FQGNSA, per germline. V lost 1 base, J lost 4 bases, and 4 bases stayed unmatched. CDR3 length: 15 residues. The CDR3 DNA is TGTGCCAGCAGCTTAGATGACAGGGGGCGTTACGAGCAGTACTTC. Encoded protein: CASSLDDRGRYEQYF.

The table lists this clone with a count of one. The chain joins TRBV7-9 to TRBJ2-7, with 7 bases that match TRBD1. The germline V gene encodes CDR1 SEHNR and CDR2 FQNEAQ (reference sequence). This CDR3 spans 12 amino acids. J gave up 7 bases and V 5 bases, and 5 bases lay outside the gene matches. CDR3 nucleotides: TGTGCCAGCAGCCGTGGGACAGAGGAGCAGTACTTC. Translated: CASSRGTEEQYF.

V is TRBV7-3 and J is TRBJ2-3; TRBD2 aligns across 8 bases. This CDR3 has 17 amino acids. Trimming at V came to 4 bases and at J to 2 bases, leaving 11 bases not matched to a gene. Germline V gene lookup returns CDR1 SGHTA and CDR2 FQGTGA. CDR3 DNA: TGTGCCAGCAGCTCAAGGGTGTTAGCGGGAATCACAGATACGCAGTATTTT. It yields the protein CASSSRVLAGITDTQYF.

The chain joins TRBV5-1 to TRBJ2-7, with 7 nucleotides matching TRBD1. Trimming took 0 bases from V and 6 from J; bases not matched to a gene: 6. From germline, CDR1 is SGHRS and CDR2 YFSETQ. CDR3 length: 14 residues. CDR3 sequence (DNA): TGCGCCAGCAGCTTGGTGGCAGGGGGAAGCGAGCAGTACTTC. Amino acid sequence: CASSLVAGGSEQYF.

V is TRBV12-5 and J is TRBJ2-1; D gene unclear. CDR1 is LGHNT and CDR2 is FRNRAP in the germline V gene. This CDR3 region has 13 residues. Trimming took off 2 bases at V and 15 bases at J, with 17 bases between the two ends. CDR3 sequence (DNA): TGTGCTAGTGGTTTGAGCGCCGGCCCCACCTCGTTCTTC. Translated: CASGLSAGPTSFF.

The chain carries TRBV7-3 and TRBJ1-1, with no clear D. Between the trimmed V and J ends, which lost 1 base and 1 base, there was a span of 7 bases. This CDR3 contains 14 residues. The V gene's germline CDR1 is SGHTA and CDR2 FQGTGA. DNA of the CDR3: TGTGCCAGCAGCTTAATGGCAGAGAACACTGAAGCTTTCTTT. Protein: CASSLMAENTEAFF.